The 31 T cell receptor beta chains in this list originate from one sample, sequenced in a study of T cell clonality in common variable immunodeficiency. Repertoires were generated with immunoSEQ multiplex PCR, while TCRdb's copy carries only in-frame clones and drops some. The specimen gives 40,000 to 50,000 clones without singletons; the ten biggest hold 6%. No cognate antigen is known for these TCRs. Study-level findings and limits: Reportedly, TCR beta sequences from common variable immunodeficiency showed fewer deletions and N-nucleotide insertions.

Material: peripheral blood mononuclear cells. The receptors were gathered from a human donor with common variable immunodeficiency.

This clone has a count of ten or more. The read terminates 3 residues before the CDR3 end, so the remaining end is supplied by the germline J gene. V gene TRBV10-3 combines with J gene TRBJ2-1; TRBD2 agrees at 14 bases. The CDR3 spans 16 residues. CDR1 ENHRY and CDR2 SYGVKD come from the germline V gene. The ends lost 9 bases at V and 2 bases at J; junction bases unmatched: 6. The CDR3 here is CAISGTSGRTYNEQFF. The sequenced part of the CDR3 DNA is TGTGCCATATCCGGGACTAGCGGGAGAACCTACAATGAG.

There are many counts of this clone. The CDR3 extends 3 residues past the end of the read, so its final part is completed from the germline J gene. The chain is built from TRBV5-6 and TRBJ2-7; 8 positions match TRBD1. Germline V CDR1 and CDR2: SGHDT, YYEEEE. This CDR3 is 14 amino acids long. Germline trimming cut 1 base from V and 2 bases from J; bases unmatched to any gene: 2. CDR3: CASSLPGGTYEQYF. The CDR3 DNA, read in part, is TGTGCCAGCAGCTTGCCAGGGGGCACCTACGAG.

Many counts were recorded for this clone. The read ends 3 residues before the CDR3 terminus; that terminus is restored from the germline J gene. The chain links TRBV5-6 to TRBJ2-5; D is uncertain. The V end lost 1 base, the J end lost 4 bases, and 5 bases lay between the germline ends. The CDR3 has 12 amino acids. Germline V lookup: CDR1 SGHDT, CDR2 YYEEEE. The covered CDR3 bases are TGTGCCAGCAGCTTGAGGCCAGAGACC. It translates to CASSLRPET. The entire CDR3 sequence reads CASSLRPETQYF.

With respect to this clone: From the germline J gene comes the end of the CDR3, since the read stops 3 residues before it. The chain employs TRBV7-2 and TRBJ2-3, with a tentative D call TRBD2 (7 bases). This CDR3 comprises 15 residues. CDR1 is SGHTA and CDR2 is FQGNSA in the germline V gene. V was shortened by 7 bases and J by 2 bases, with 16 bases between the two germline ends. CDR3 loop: CASTGGQGYTDTQYF. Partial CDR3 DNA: TGTGCCAGCACCGGGGGGCAGGGATACACAGATACG.

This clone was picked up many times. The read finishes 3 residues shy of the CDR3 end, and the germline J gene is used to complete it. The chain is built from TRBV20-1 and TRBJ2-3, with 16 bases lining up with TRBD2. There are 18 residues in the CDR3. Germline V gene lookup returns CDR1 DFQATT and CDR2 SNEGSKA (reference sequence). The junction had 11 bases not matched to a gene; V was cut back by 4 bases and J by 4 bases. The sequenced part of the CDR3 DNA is TGCAGTGCTACTTATTCGGGACTAGCGGGAGGGGTGGCAGATACG. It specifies CSATYSGLAGGVADT. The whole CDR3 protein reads CSATYSGLAGGVADTQYF.

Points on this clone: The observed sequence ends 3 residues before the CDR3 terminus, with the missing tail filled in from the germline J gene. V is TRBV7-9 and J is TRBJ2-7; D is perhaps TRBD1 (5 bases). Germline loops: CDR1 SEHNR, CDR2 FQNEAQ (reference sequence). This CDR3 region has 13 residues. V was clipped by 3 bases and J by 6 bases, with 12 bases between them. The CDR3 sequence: CASSLPGLPEQYF. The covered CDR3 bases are TGTGCCAGCAGCTTGCCAGGGCTCCCCGAG. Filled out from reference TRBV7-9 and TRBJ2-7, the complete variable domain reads DTGVSQNPRHKITKRGQNVTFRCDPISEHNRLYWYRQTLGQGPEFLTYFQNEAQLEKSRLLSDRFSAERPKGSFSTLEIQRTEQGDSAMYLCASSLPGLPEQYFGPGTRLTVT.

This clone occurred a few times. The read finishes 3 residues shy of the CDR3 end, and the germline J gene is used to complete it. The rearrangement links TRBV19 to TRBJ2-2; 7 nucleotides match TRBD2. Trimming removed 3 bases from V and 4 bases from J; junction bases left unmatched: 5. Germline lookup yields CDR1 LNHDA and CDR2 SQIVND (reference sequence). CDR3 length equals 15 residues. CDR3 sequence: CASSIWGGTTGELFF. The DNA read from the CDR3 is TGTGCCAGTAGTATCTGGGGGGGGACCACCGGGGAG.

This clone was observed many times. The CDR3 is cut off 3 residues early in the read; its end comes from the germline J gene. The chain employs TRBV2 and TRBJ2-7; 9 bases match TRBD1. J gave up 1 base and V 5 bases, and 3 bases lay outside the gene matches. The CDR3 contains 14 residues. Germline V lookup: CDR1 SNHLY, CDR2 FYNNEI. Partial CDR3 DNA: TGTGCCAGCAGTAACAGGGGGCAGTCCTACGAG. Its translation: CASSNRGQSYE. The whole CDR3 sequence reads CASSNRGQSYEQYF.

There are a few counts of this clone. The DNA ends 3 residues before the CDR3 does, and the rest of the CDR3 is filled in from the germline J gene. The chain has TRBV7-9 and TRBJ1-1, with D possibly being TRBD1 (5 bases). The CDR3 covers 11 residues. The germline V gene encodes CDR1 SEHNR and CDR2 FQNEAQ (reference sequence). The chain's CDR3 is CASSFDRKAFF. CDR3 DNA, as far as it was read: TGTGCCAGCAGTTTCGACAGAAAA.

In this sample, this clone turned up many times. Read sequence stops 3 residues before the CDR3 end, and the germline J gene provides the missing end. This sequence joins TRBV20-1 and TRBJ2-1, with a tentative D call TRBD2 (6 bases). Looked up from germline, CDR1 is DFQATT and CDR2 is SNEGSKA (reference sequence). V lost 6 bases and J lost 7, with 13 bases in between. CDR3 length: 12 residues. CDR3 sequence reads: CSATGTQNEQFF. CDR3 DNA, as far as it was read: TGCAGTGCCACCGGGACTCAGAATGAG.

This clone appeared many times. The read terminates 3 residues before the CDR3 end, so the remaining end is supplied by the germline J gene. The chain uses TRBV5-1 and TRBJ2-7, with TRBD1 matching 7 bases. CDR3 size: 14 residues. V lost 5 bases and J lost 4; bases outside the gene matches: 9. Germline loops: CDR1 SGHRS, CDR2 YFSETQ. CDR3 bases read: TGCGCCAGCAGTGTACAGGGGTCAATTTACGAG. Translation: CASSVQGSIYE. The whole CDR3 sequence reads CASSVQGSIYEQYF.

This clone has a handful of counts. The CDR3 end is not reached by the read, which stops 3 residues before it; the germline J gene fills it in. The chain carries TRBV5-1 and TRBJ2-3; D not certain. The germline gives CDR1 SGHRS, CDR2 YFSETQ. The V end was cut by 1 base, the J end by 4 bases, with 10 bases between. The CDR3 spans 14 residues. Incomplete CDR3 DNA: TGCGCCAGCAGCTTGATACATCTAGCAGATACG. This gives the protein CASSLIHLADT. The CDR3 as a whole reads CASSLIHLADTQYF.

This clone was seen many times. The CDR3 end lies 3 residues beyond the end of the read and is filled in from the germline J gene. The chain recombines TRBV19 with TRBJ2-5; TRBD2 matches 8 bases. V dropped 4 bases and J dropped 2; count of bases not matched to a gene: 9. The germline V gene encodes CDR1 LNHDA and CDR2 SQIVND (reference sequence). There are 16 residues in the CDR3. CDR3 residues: CASSKGLAGYQETQYF. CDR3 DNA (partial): TGTGCCAGTAGTAAAGGCTTAGCGGGGTATCAAGAGACC.

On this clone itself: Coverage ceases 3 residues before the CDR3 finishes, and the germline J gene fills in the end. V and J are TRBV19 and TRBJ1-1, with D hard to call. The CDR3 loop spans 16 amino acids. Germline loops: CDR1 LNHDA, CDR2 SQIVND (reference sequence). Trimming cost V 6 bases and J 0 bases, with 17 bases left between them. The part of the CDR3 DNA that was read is TGTGCCAGTAGGCAGCGGACGCAAGCGTTGAACACTGAA. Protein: CASRQRTQALNTE. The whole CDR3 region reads CASRQRTQALNTEAFF.

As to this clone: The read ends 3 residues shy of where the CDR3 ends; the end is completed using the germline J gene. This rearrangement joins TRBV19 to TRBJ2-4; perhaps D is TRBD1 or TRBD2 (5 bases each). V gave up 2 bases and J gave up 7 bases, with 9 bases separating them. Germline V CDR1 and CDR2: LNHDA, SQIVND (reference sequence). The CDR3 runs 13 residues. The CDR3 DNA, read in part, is TGTGCCAGTAGTATAAGTGAGGGGAACATT. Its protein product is CASSISEGNI. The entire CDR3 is CASSISEGNIQYF.

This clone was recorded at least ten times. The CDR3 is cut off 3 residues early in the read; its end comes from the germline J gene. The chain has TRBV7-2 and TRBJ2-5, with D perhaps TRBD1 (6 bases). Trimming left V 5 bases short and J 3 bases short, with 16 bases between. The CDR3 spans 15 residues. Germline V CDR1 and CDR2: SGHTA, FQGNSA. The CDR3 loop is CASSPSRGGEETQYF. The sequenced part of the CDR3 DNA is TGTGCCAGCAGCCCCAGCAGGGGTGGGGAAGAGACC.

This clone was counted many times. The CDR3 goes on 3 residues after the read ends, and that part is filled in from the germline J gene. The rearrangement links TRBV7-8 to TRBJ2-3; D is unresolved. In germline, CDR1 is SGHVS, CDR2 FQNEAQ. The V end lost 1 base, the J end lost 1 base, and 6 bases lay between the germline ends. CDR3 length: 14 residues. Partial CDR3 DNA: TGTGCCAGCAGCTTAGTCGGTCGCACAGATACG. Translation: CASSLVGRTDT. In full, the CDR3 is CASSLVGRTDTQYF.

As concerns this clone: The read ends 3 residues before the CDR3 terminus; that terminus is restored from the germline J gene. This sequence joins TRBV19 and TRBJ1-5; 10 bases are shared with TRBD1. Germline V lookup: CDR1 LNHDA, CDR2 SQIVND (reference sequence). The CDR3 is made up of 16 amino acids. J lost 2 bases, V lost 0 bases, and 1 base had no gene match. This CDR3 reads CASSIDGTGGNQPQHF. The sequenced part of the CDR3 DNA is TGTGCCAGTAGTATAGATGGGACAGGGGGCAATCAGCCC.

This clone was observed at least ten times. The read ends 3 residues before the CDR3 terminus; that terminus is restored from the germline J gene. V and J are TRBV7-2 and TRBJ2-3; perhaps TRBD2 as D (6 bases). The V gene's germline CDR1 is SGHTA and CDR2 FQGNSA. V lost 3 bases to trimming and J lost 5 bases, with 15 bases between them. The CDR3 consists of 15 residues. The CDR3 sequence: CASSLSGTLLDTQYF. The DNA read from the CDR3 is TGTGCCAGCAGCTTGTCCGGGACTCTGTTAGATACG. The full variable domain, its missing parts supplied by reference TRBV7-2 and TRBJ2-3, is GAGVSQSPSNKVTEKGKDVELRCDPISGHTALYWYRQSLGQGLEFLIYFQGNSAPDKSGLPSDRFSAERTGGSVSTLTIQRTQQEDSAVYLCASSLSGTLLDTQYFGPGTRLTVL.

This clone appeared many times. The CDR3 here is CATRGGWDNEQFF. The part of the CDR3 DNA that was read is TGTGCCACCCGCGGGGGTTGGGACAATGAG. The chain links TRBV2 to TRBJ2-1; 7 bases are shared with TRBD2. The read ends 3 residues early relative to the CDR3; the germline J gene fills the gap. The CDR3 totals 13 residues. V dropped 10 bases and J dropped 5; count of bases not matched to a gene: 8. Germline V gene sequence: CDR1 SNHLY, CDR2 FYNNEI.

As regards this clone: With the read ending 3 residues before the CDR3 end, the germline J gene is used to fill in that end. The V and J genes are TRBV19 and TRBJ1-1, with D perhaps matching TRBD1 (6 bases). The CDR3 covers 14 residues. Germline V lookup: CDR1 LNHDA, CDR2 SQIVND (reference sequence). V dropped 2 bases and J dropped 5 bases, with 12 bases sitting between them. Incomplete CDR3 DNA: TGTGCCAGTAGTATAACCAGGGGTGGGACTGAA. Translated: CASSITRGGTE. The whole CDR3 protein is CASSITRGGTEAFF.

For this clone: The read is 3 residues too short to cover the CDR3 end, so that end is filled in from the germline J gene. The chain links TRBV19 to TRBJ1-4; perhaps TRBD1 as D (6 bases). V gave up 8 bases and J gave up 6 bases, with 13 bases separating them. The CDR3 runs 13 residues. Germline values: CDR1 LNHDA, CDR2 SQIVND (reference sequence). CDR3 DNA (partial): TGTGCCAGTCGCCGGGGGGCATATGAAAAA. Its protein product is CASRRGAYEK. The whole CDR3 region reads CASRRGAYEKLFF.

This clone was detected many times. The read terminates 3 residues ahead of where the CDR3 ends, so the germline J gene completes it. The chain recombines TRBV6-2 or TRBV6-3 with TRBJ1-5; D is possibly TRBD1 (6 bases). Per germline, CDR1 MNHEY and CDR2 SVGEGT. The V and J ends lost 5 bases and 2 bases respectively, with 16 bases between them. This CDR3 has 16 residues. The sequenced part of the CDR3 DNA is TGTGCCAGCAGTAAAAGACAGGCCCTTGGCAATCAGCCC. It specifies CASSKRQALGNQP. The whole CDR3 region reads CASSKRQALGNQPQHF.

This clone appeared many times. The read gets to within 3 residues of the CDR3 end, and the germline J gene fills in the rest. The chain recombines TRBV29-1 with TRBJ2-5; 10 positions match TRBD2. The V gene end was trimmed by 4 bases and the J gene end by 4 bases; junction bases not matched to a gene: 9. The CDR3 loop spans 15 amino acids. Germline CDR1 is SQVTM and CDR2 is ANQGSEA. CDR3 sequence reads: CSVASVAGGGETQYF. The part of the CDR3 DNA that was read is TGCAGCGTTGCTTCGGTAGCGGGAGGCGGAGAGACC.

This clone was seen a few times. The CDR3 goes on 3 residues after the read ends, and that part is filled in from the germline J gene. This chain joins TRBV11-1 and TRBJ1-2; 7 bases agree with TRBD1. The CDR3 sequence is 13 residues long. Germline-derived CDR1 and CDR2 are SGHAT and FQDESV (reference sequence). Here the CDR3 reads CASSPDRRAGYTF. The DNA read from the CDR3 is TGTGCCAGCAGCCCGGACAGGAGGGCCGGC.

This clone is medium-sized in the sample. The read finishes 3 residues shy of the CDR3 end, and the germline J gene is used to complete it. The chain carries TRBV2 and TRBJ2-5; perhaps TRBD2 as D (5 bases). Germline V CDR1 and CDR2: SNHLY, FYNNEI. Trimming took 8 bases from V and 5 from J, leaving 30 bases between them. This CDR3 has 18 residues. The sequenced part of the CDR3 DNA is TGTGCCAGCTCGGCCGTCGCCGTGGTTCCCATTTCGGGGGAGACC. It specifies CASSAVAVVPISGET. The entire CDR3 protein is CASSAVAVVPISGETQYF.

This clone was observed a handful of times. CDR3 residues: CSASSYSGTGSEKLFF. The CDR3 bases that were read are TGCAGTGCTTCCTCCTACTCCGGGACAGGGAGTGAAAAA. The rearrangement joins TRBV20-1 to TRBJ1-4; 9 bases align to TRBD1. The read terminates 3 residues before the CDR3 end, so the remaining end is supplied by the germline J gene. The CDR3 is 16 amino acids. V was pared by 5 bases and J by 7 bases, with 14 bases of the junction left unmatched. In germline, CDR1 is DFQATT, CDR2 SNEGSKA (reference sequence).

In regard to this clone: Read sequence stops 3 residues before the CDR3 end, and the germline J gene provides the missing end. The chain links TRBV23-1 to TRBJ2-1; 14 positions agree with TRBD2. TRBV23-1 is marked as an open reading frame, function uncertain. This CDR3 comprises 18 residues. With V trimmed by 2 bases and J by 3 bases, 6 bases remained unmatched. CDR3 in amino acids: CASSQRLGTSGSYNEQFF. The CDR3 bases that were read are TGCGCCAGCAGTCAAAGACTAGGGACTAGCGGGAGCTACAATGAG.

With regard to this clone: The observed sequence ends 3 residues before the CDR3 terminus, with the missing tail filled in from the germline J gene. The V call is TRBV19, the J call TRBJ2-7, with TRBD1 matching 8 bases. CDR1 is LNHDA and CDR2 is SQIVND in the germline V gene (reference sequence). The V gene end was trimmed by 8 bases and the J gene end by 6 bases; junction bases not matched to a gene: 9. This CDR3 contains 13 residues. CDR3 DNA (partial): TGTGCCAGTTCCGGACAGGGTGGTCTCGAG. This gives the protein CASSGQGGLE. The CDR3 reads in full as CASSGQGGLEQYF.

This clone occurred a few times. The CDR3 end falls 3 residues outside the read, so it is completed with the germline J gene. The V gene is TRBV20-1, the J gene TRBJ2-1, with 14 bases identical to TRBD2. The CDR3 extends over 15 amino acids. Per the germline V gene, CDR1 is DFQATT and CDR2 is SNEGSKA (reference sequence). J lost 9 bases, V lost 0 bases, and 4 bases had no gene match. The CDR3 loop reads CSARDGTSGRGEQFF. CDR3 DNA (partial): TGCAGTGCTAGAGACGGGACTAGCGGGAGAGGTGAG.

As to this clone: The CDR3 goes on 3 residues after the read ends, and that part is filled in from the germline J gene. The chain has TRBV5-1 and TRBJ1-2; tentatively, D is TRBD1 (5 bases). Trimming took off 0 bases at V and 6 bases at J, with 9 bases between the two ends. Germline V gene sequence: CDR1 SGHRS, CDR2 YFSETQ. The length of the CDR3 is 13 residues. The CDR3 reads CASSLVPGNGYTF. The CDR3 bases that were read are TGCGCCAGCAGCTTGGTCCCAGGGAATGGC.